This T cell receptor (beta chain) was identified during a study of T cells after posttransplantation cyclophosphamide. The germline gives CDR1 SGHVS, CDR2 FQNEAQ. The CDR3 contains 17 residues. Trimming took 2 bases from V and 9 from J, leaving 23 bases between them. This clone was seen many times. Libraries were prepared by immunoSEQ multiplex PCR; TCRdb keeps only in-frame clonotypes and omits some of them. The sample shows 40,000 to 60,000 clones, none of them appearing just once. The chain recombines TRBV7-8 with TRBJ1-5, with D possibly TRBD1 on 5 matching bases. Sequencing was performed on PBMCs. This TCR was recovered from a man in his forties or fifties in good health, CMV-negative, and a related stem cell transplant donor. The CDR3 protein is CASSLKQDLRIPRPQHF. CDR3 in DNA: TGTGCCAGCAGCTTAAAACAGGACCTACGGATCCCTCGGCCCCAGCATTTT.